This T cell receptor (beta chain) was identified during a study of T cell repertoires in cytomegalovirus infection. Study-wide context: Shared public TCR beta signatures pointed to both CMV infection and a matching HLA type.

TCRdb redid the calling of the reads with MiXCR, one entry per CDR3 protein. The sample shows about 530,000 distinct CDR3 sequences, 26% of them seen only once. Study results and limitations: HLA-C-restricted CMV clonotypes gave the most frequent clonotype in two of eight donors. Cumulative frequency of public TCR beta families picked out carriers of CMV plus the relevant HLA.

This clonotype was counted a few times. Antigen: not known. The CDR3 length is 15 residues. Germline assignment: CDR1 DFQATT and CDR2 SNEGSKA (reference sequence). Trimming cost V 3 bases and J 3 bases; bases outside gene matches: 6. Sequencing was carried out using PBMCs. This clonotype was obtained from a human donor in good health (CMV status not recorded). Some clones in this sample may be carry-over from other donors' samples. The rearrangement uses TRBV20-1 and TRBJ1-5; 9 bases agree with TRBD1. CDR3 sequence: CSASVTGGSNQPQHF. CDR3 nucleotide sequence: TGCAGTGCTAGTGTGACAGGGGGTTCCAATCAGCCCCAGCATTTT.